These 18 T cell receptor beta chains originate from one sample sequenced in a study of blood T cell repertoires in COVID-19. The repertoire was sequenced with immunoSEQ multiplex PCR; TCRdb's copy has only in-frame clones and lacks some. The repertoire consists of tens of thousands of clones, with about 77% occurring once and the leading ten covering roughly a fifth. The material sequenced was peripheral blood. These receptor sequences come from a man aged 80 or over with active or convalescent COVID-19.

This sequence joins TRBV5-4 and TRBJ2-1; 8 bases align to TRBD1. Trimming took 3 bases from V and 3 from J; bases not matched to a gene: 5. CDR3 length: 15 amino acids. The V gene's germline CDR1 is SGHNT and CDR2 YYREEE (reference sequence). The CDR3 protein is CASSYRDRLYNEQFF. CDR3 sequence (DNA): TGTGCCAGCAGCTATAGGGACAGGCTCTACAATGAGCAGTTCTTC.

The CDR3 DNA is TGTGCCAGCAGCTGGACCCCAAGCGGGGGACAGGGTAACACTGAAGCTTTCTTT. As protein: CASSWTPSGGQGNTEAFF. This chain links TRBV7-6 with TRBJ1-1, with 9 bases aligning to TRBD1. The CDR3 is 18 residues long. The V gene end was trimmed by 4 bases and the J gene end by 2 bases; junction bases not matched to a gene: 14. Germline-derived CDR1 and CDR2 are SGHVS and FNYEAQ.

The rearrangement links TRBV6-6 to TRBJ2-1, with 9 bases identical to TRBD2. The CDR3 is 15 residues long. Germline-derived CDR1 and CDR2 are MNHNY and SVGAGI (reference sequence). The V gene end was trimmed by 6 bases and the J gene end by 4 bases; junction bases not matched to a gene: 7. DNA for the CDR3: TGTGCCAGCAGATCACTAGCGGGCGAGTACAATGAGCAGTTCTTC. It encodes CASRSLAGEYNEQFF.

The sample holds a few counts of this clone. V is TRBV5-1 and J is TRBJ1-2, with D unclear. V lost 0 bases and J lost 4, with 10 bases in between. The CDR3 extends over 14 amino acids. Germline lookup yields CDR1 SGHRS and CDR2 YFSETQ. The CDR3 region is CASSLVRGSYGYTF. Here the CDR3 DNA reads TGCGCCAGCAGCTTGGTCCGGGGTAGCTATGGCTACACCTTC.

This clone was counted between two and nine times. The chain carries TRBV28 and TRBJ1-5; D call uncertain. This CDR3 comprises 15 residues. The V end was cut by 3 bases, the J end by 8 bases, with 17 bases between. Germline V gene lookup returns CDR1 MDHEN and CDR2 SYDVKM. The CDR3 bases are TGTGCCAGCAGTTTTTCAGGTTTGGTTCTGGAGCCCCAGCATTTT. Amino acids: CASSFSGLVLEPQHF.

This clone is a singleton in its sample. This rearrangement joins TRBV3-1 (or the pseudogene TRBV3-2) to TRBJ1-5; 9 positions agree with TRBD1. Germline CDR1 reads LGHDT; CDR2 reads YNNKEL (reference sequence). J gave up 5 bases and V 0 bases, and 5 bases lay outside the gene matches. This CDR3 region has 16 residues. DNA of the CDR3: TGTGCCAGCAGCCAAGATACAGGGGGCGCGGATCAGCCCCAGCATTTT. The encoded protein is CASSQDTGGADQPQHF.

The rearrangement uses TRBV4-3 and TRBJ2-5; the match to TRBD1 covers 7 bases. CDR3 length: 14 amino acids. Germline V lookup: CDR1 LGHNA, CDR2 YSLEER. Trimming took 6 bases from V and 5 from J; bases not matched to a gene: 9. CDR3 in DNA: TGCGCCAGCAGTCCGACAGGGACAATGGAGACCCAGTACTTC. Translating it yields CASSPTGTMETQYF.

The CDR3 DNA sequence: TGTGCCAGCAGCCCGCCCGGTCATACGCAGTATTTT. Translating it yields CASSPPGHTQYF. The rearrangement uses TRBV14 and TRBJ2-3; D uncertain. The V end lost 4 bases, the J end lost 7 bases, and 9 bases lay between the germline ends. Looked up from germline, CDR1 is SGHDN and CDR2 is FVKESK. The CDR3 consists of 12 residues.

The chain links TRBV6-5 to TRBJ1-1, with TRBD1 identical over 7 bases. With 2 bases clipped from V and 2 bases from J, the junction kept 5 bases outside the gene matches. The CDR3 totals 15 residues. CDR1 is MNHEY and CDR2 is SVGAGI in the germline V gene. The CDR3 DNA reads TGTGCCAGCAGTTACCCGGGACAGAAAAACACTGAAGCTTTCTTT. It yields the protein CASSYPGQKNTEAFF.

The chain is built from TRBV4-3 and TRBJ2-3; the D gene is possibly TRBD2 (6 bases). The V end lost 1 base, the J end lost 10 bases, and 18 bases lay between the germline ends. The CDR3 loop spans 15 amino acids. Germline loops: CDR1 LGHNA, CDR2 YSLEER. The CDR3 protein is CASSQAGGDPGAQYF. CDR3 bases: TGCGCCAGCAGCCAAGCGGGCGGGGACCCCGGGGCGCAGTATTTT.

The chain couples TRBV4-1 to TRBJ2-1; 7 bases fit TRBD2. After removal of 4 bases from V and 1 base from J, the junction contained 16 bases not matched to a gene. Germline-derived CDR1 and CDR2 are MGHRA and YSYEKL. The CDR3 spans 19 residues. In DNA, the CDR3 is TGCGCCAGCAGCCGAAACCCTAGTGCACTAGCGAGGTCCTACAATGAGCAGTTCTTC. Protein product: CASSRNPSALARSYNEQFF.

This chain uses TRBV5-4 with TRBJ2-7; the D gene is possibly TRBD1 (5 bases). V lost 0 bases to trimming and J lost 4 bases, with 11 bases between them. The CDR3 is 14 residues long. Germline V CDR1 and CDR2: SGHNT, YYREEE (reference sequence). This CDR3 is CASSLVGAGYEQYF. CDR3 DNA sequence: TGTGCCAGCAGCTTGGTAGGGGCTGGTTACGAGCAGTACTTC.

A few counts support this clone. The chain recombines TRBV10-3 with TRBJ2-5; the match to TRBD2 covers 8 bases. Germline CDR1 is ENHRY and CDR2 is SYGVKD. The CDR3 length is 15 residues. With V trimmed by 2 bases and J by 2 bases, 4 bases remained unmatched. CDR3 residues: CAISEGGGTQETQYF. Here the CDR3 DNA reads TGTGCCATCAGTGAGGGCGGGGGGACGCAAGAGACCCAGTACTTC.

V gene TRBV10-2 combines with J gene TRBJ2-3, with 9 bases identical to TRBD2. V shed 3 bases and J 0 bases; nucleotides not matched to a gene: 4. This CDR3 has 16 amino acids. Germline loops: CDR1 WSHSY, CDR2 SAAADI. CDR3 sequence reads: CASSEASGGSTDTQYF. The CDR3 DNA reads TGCGCCAGCAGTGAAGCGAGCGGGGGGAGCACAGATACGCAGTATTTT.

The V and J genes are TRBV27 and TRBJ2-1, with TRBD2 matching over 10 bases. Per germline, CDR1 MNHEY and CDR2 SMNVEV (reference sequence). The CDR3 is made up of 17 amino acids. After removal of 1 base from V and 7 bases from J, the junction contained 10 bases not matched to a gene. In DNA form, the CDR3 reads TGTGCCAGCAGTTTATTCCTTTCTAGCGGGGGAGGGAATGAGCAGTTCTTC. Amino acid sequence: CASSLFLSSGGGNEQFF.

This clone was seen more than once but under ten times. The rearrangement links TRBV10-3 to TRBJ2-1, with D perhaps matching TRBD2 (7 bases). Trimming stripped 0 bases from V and 4 bases from J, with 13 bases between. The CDR3 runs 16 residues. Germline CDR1 ENHRY, CDR2 SYGVKD. DNA of the CDR3: TGTGCCATCAGTGAGTCGGGGCGGGGGCCTTACAATGAGCAGTTCTTC. Translation: CAISESGRGPYNEQFF.

V gene TRBV28 combines with J gene TRBJ1-5; possibly TRBD1 for D (6 bases). Germline values: CDR1 MDHEN, CDR2 SYDVKM. The CDR3 sequence is 14 residues long. Trimming removed 8 bases from V and 2 bases from J, with 13 bases in between. The CDR3: CASSGGAGNQPQHF. The DNA of the CDR3 is TGTGCCAGCTCTGGGGGCGCTGGCAATCAGCCCCAGCATTTT.

In its sample, this clone was seen a few times. The genes are TRBV7-9 and TRBJ2-1; no clear D. CDR1 SEHNR and CDR2 FQNEAQ come from the germline V gene (reference sequence). CDR3 length: 13 amino acids. Between the trimmed V and J ends, which lost 3 bases and 4 bases, there was a span of 7 bases. The CDR3: CASSFGGYNEQFF. CDR3 DNA: TGTGCCAGCAGCTTTGGCGGATACAATGAGCAGTTCTTC.